The entry that follows covers one T cell receptor beta chain sequence. Its target is unknown. Genomic DNA acted as the template from which TCR beta VDJ combination and CDR3 sequence profiling were carried out. TCRdb re-derived calls from the reads in MiXCR, one entry per CDR3 protein. The table includes some 170,000 distinct CDR3 sequences, approximately 43% detected once. This specimen comes from a study of CD8+CD57+ T cells in acquired aplastic anemia. Overall study: Sorted CD4+ and CD8+ cell DNA averaged around 3.5 ug. Average CD4+ read depth in healthy donors was about 10.8 million reads. The study, taken as a whole, reports: Both patients and controls carried the same twenty-nine CD8+ CDR3 sequences. Significant differences in CD8+ Simpson's diversity were not observed between patients and controls.

The CDR3 totals 16 residues. In germline, CDR1 is ENHRY, CDR2 SYGVKD. V was cut by 4 bases and J by 2 bases, with 17 bases left in between. The rearrangement joins TRBV10-3 to TRBJ1-2; TRBD1 might be the D (6 bases). The sequenced sample consisted of sorted CD4+, CD8+, or CD8+CD57+ T cells (not recorded which) from PBMCs. The clonotype was recovered from a human donor in good health. CDR3 DNA sequence: TGTGCCATCAGTGCAACGTCGAAAGGGACAAACTATGGCTACACCTTC. Translation: CAISATSKGTNYGYTF.